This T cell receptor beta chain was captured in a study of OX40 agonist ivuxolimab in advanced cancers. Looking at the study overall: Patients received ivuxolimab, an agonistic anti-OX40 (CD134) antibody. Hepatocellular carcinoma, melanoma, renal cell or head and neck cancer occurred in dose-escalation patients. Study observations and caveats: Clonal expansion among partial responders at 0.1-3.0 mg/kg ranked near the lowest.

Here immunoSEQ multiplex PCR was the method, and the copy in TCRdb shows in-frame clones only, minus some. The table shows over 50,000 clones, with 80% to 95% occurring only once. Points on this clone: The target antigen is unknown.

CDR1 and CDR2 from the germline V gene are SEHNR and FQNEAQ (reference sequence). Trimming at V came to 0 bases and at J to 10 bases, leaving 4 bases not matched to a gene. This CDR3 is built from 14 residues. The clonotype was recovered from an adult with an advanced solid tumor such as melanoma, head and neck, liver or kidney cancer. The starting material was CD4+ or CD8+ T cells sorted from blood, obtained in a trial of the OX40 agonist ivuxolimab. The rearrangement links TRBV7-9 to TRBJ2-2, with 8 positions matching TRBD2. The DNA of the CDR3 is TGTGCCAGCAGCTTAGCGCGGGGGGCGGAGGAGCTGTTTTTT. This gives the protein CASSLARGAEELFF.